This TCR beta chain is from a study of T cells in Graves' hyperthyroidism and ophthalmopathy. Study context: Peripheral blood was drawn at first diagnosis, prior to all treatment.

In its sample, this clonotype was seen many times. J was trimmed by 10 bases and V by 3 bases; bases with no gene match: 6. Germline CDR1 reads GTSNPN; CDR2 reads SVGIG (reference sequence). The CDR3 covers 13 residues. Amplified regions were TCR beta CDR3 sequences from RNA transcripts. When the TCR CDR3 underwent first-round RT-PCR, the HTBI primer set was used. TCRdb processed the multiplex PCR reads anew with MiXCR; each CDR3 protein has one entry. The table records 300,000 to 450,000 distinct CDR3 sequences, roughly 13% of them present only once. The chain carries TRBV30 and TRBJ2-1; TRBD2 matches at 10 bases. Material for sequencing was blood. The clonotype originates from a woman aged 60-75 years with Graves' hyperthyroidism. In DNA form, the CDR3 reads TGTGCCTGGAGACTAGCGGGAATCGTGGAGCAGTTCTTC. Its protein is CAWRLAGIVEQFF.